The entry below describes one T cell receptor (beta chain). The target of this receptor is not known. From each donor, a roughly 2.4 ml peripheral blood sample was collected into PAXgene tubes and kept at -80 degrees C. Without any T cell sorting, total RNA was extracted from whole blood using the PAXgene blood miRNA kit on an automated QIAcube. Deep TCRalpha and TCRbeta repertoire profiling with unique molecular barcoding was performed on peripheral blood of monozygotic twin pairs concordant or discordant for inflammatory bowel disease. Smoking habits were recorded for all twin pairs, and each individual was classified as a current, former or never smoker. The library was produced with 5' RACE. Preparation of each TCR library used around 3.5 ug of total RNA. For each sample, cDNA synthesis was carried out in eight separate reactions using SMARTScribe reverse transcriptase. During cDNA synthesis, template switching was used to introduce unique molecular identifiers that contained a 6-nucleotide sample barcode. TCRalpha and TCRbeta cDNA was amplified in two nested PCRs of 16 and 9 cycles, and bead purification was carried out after each PCR. Before amplification, the cDNA was treated with uracil DNA-glycosylase and purified using the QIAquick PCR purification kit. In the second PCR, Illumina TruSeq-compatible adapters and sample-specific barcodes were added. Library quality and concentration were assessed using TapeStation and Qubit, and about 4.7 ng of each library was pooled. The pooled libraries were sequenced with 2 x 100 bp reads and custom sequencing primers on an Illumina HiSeq2500 single-index Rapid Run. Turning to the authors' computational methods: MiGEC version 1.2.6 was used for UMI-based consensus assembly to correct PCR and sequencing errors. V(D)J alignment, clonotype assembly and CDR3 extraction were performed with MiXCR version 2.1.1. To normalise gene usage, clonotype sharing and MAIT/NKT TCR abundance, the analysis used the top 1000, 10 000 and 20 000 clonotypes per sample. After downsampling to 27 000 UMIs, diversity was calculated as the inverse Simpson index using the vegan R package. Paired Mann-Whitney U tests were applied to discordant twin pairs, with Benjamini-Hochberg correction for multiple testing. The reads went through TCRdb reprocessing, and each CDR3 protein sequence gets one entry with no DNA. These V and J calls are TCRdb output, not the study's own analysis. The table held for this sample gives 400,000 to 500,000 distinct CDR3 sequences. The top ten constitute 2% to 3% of the sample.

The cysteine opens and the phenylalanine closes a CDR3 of 15 amino acids. Only the protein is available. The germline V gene provides CDR1 SGHTA and CDR2 FQGNSA. This entry comes from a study of monozygotic twins with inflammatory bowel disease (dated by TCRdb to 2018 to 2020). Regarding the complete study: The complete study included some 28 monozygotic twin pairs: 19 IBD-discordant Danish pairs and nine German pairs, of which four were IBD-concordant and five were IBD-discordant. The search for disease-associated traits relied mainly on comparing, within discordant pairs, IBD patients with their genetically identical healthy co-twins. Each individual had, on average, about 151 000 unique TCRalpha sequences and 181 000 unique TCRbeta sequences available for analysis.

General study outcomes and caveats: Repertoire similarity did not differ between concordant and discordant twins, which could be due to limited statistical power. TCRbeta repertoire diversity, by inverse Simpson index, was decreased in IBD patients compared with their healthy co-twins. Compared with healthy twins, IBD patients had fewer clonotypes in common with other individuals, a difference most pronounced in patients showing signs of disease activity. Differing immunosuppressive treatments among patients may have added background noise and inter-individual variability to the repertoires. The results gave no support for a single strong signal or clonotype linked to IBD. The analysis was unable to tell apart different T cell subtypes.

The receptor's source is a human donor with ulcerative colitis or Crohn's disease, or a healthy co-twin of an affected twin (not recorded which). The receptor chain draws on TRBV7-2 and TRBJ2-7; without DNA, the TCRdb call of TRBD2 cannot be checked. Sequenced material: blood. The CDR3 region: CASSLSGPASYEQYF.